This T cell receptor (beta chain) emerged from a study of blood T cell repertoires in COVID-19. Study background: There were acute and convalescent COVID-19 samples, and they came from the United States, Italy and Spain. Sample material is recorded as cDNA or gDNA derived from T cells, B-cell-depleted T cells, or PBMCs.

In germline, CDR1 is SGHNT, CDR2 YENEEA. V was pared by 0 bases and J by 3 bases, with 13 bases between. CDR3 length: 16 residues. In the authors' workflow: Using reference gene primer amplification, nucleated cell counts were estimated. Profiled with immunoSEQ multiplex PCR; TCRdb holds only in-frame clones, not every one. From that table come the V and J calls and clone size; the DNA was used to work out D and trimming. The sample lists 150,000 to 200,000 clones, over 75% occurring once. The receptor's source is a human donor in a cohort sampled during active COVID-19. The specimen sequenced was peripheral blood. The chain recombines TRBV11-3 with TRBJ2-3; a possible D gene is TRBD2 (6 bases). CDR3: CASSLEGGARTDTQYF. In DNA form, the CDR3 reads TGTGCCAGCAGCTTAGAAGGAGGGGCCCGGACAGATACGCAGTATTTT.